Sequencing of this T cell receptor beta chain was carried out in a study of cytomegalovirus exposure and HLA in healthy donors. Profiling relied on immunoSEQ multiplex PCR, and the TCRdb table lists in-frame clones only, not all of them. The profile covers about 79,000 clones, with approximately 93% appearing a single time and 3.6% taken by the ten largest. The length of the CDR3 is 15 residues. Germline values: CDR1 SGDLS, CDR2 YYNGEE. V trimming: 0 bases; J trimming: 5 bases; junction bases outside the gene matches: 7. V usage is TRBV9 and J usage is TRBJ2-7; 8 bases line up with TRBD2. Specimen: PBMCs. This receptor was obtained from a woman aged 25 to 39 in good health and CMV-seronegative. The CDR3 here is CASSVEGTSTHEQYF. As DNA, the CDR3 is TGTGCCAGCAGCGTAGAAGGGACTAGTACCCACGAGCAGTACTTC.